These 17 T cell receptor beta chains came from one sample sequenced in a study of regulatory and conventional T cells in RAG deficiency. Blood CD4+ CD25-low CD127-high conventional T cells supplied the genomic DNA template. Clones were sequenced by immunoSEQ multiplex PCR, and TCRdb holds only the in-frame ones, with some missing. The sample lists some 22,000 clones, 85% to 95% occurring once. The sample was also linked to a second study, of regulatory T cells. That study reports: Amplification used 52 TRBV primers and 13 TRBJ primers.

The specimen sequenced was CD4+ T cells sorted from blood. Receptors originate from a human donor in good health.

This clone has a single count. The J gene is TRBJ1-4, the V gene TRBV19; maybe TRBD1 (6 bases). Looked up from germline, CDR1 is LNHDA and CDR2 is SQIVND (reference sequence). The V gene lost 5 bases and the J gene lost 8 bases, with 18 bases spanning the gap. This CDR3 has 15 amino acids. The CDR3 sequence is CASSARGAGDEKLFF. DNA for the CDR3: TGTGCCAGTAGTGCCCGGGGGGCAGGGGACGAAAAACTGTTTTTT.

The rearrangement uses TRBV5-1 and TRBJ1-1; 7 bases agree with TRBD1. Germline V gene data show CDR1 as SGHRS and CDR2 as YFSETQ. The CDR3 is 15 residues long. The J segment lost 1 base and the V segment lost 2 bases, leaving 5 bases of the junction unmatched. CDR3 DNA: TGCGCCAGCAGCTTACAGGGGATAGCGAACACTGAAGCTTTCTTT. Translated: CASSLQGIANTEAFF.

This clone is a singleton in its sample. CDR3 in DNA: TGTGCCTGGAGGGCGCTCGTTCGGGGCTATGGCTACACCTTC. It encodes CAWRALVRGYGYTF. The V call is TRBV30, the J call TRBJ1-2; D is ambiguous. V was clipped by 3 bases and J by 4 bases, with 15 bases between them. From germline, CDR1 is GTSNPN and CDR2 SVGIG (reference sequence). The CDR3 sequence is 14 residues long.

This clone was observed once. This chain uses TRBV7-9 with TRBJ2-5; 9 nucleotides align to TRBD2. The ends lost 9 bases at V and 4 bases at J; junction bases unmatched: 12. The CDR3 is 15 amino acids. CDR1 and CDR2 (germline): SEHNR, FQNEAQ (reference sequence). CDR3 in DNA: TGTGCCAGTACTTCACGGGGACTAGCAGGAGAGACCCAGTACTTC. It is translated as CASTSRGLAGETQYF.

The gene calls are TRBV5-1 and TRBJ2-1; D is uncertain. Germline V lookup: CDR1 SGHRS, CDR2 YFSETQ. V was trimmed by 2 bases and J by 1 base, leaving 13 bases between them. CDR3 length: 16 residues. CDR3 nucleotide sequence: TGCGCCAGCAGCTTAGGCAGGTCAATATCCTACAATGAGCAGTTCTTC. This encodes CASSLGRSISYNEQFF.

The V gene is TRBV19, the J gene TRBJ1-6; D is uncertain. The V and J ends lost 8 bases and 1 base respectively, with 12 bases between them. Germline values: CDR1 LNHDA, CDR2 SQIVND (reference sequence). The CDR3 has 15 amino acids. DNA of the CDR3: TGTGCCAGTTCCCGATTTGCGTCCTATAATTCACCCCTCCACTTT. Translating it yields CASSRFASYNSPLHF.

The CDR3 spells CASSRTKGDTDGYTF. Here the CDR3 DNA reads TGTGCCAGCTCACGAACTAAGGGGGATACAGATGGCTACACCTTC. This chain links TRBV18 with TRBJ1-2; D is possibly TRBD1 (6 bases). This CDR3 region has 15 residues. V lost 4 bases and J 6 bases, leaving 18 bases between the germline ends. Germline V gene lookup returns CDR1 KGHSH and CDR2 LQKENI.

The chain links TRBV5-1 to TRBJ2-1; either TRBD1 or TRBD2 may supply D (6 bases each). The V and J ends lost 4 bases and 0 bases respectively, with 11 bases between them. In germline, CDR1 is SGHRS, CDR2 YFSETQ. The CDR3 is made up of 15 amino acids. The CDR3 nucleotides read TGCGCCAGCAGCACCGGAGGGGGCTCCTACAATGAGCAGTTCTTC. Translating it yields CASSTGGGSYNEQFF.

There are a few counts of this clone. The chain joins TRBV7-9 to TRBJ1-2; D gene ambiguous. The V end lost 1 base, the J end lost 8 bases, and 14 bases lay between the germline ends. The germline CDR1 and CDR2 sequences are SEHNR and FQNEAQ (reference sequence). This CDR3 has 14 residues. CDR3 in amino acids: CASSLEGNLGGYTF. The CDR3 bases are TGTGCCAGCAGCTTAGAAGGGAATTTAGGCGGCTACACCTTC. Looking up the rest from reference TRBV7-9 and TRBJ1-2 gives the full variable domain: DTGVSQNPRHKITKRGQNVTFRCDPISEHNRLYWYRQTLGQGPEFLTYFQNEAQLEKSRLLSDRFSAERPKGSFSTLEIQRTEQGDSAMYLCASSLEGNLGGYTFGSGTRLTVV.

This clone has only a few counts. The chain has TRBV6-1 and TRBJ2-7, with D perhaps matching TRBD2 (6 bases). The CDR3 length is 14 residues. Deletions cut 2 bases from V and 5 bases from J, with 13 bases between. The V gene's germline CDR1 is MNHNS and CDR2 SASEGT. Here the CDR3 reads CASSERGAQHEQYF. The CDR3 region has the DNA TGTGCCAGCAGTGAACGCGGGGCCCAACACGAGCAGTACTTC.

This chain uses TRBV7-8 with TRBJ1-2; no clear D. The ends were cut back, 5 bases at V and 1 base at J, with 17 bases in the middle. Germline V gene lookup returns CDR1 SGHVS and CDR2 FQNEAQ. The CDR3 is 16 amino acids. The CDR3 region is CASSTYDNWDNYGYTF. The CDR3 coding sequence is TGTGCCAGCAGCACCTATGATAACTGGGATAACTATGGCTACACCTTC.

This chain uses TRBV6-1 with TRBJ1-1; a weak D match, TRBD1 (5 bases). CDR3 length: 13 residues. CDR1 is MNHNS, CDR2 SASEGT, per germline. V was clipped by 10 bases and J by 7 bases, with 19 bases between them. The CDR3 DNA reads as TGTGCCACACAAGTGGGGACCGATTTTGAAGCTTTCTTT. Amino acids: CATQVGTDFEAFF.

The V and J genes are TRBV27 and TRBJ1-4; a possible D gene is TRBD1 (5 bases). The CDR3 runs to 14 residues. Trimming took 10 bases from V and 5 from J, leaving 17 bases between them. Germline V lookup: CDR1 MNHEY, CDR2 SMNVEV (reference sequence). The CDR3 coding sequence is TGTGCCACTCGGGAGACAGTTACAAATGAAAAACTGTTTTTT. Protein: CATRETVTNEKLFF.

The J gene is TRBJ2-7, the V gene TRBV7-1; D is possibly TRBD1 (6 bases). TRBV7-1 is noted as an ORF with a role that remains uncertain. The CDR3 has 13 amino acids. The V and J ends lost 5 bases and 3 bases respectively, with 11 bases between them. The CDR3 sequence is CASSLKTGYEQYF. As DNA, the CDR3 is TGTGCCAGCAGCCTGAAGACAGGCTACGAGCAGTACTTC.

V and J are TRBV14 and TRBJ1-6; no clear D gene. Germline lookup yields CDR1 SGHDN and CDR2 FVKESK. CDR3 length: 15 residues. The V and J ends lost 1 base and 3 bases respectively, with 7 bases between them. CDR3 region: CASSQVTYYNSPLHF. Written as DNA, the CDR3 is TGTGCCAGCAGCCAAGTCACCTACTATAATTCACCCCTCCACTTT.

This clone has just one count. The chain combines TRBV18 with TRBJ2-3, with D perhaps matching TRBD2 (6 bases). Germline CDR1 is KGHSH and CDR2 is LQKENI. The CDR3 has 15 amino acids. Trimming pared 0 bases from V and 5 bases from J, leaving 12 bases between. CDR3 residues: CASSPPGLTKDTQYF. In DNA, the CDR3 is TGTGCCAGCTCACCACCGGGACTGACAAAAGATACGCAGTATTTT.

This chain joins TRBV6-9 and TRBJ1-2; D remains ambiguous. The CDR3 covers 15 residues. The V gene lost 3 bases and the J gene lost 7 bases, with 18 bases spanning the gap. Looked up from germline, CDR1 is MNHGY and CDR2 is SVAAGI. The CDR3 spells CASSYSNLAGGGYTF. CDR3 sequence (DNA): TGTGCCAGCAGTTACTCGAATCTGGCTGGTGGTGGCTACACCTTC.